The rows below give T cell receptor beta chains drawn from one sample of a study of cytomegalovirus exposure and HLA in healthy donors. Using immunoSEQ multiplex PCR, the repertoire was profiled, and TCRdb retains in-frame clones only, with some absent. This table holds about 140,000 clones, approximately 84% found once. The sequencing input was PBMCs. Receptors were obtained from a man younger than 40 in good health and CMV-seropositive. Each CDR3 is given with its conserved first and last residue. The D gene is left open where the match is weak. Only some rows state a clone size, as once, few, many or a class for expanded clones.

V gene	J gene	clone size	D gene	CDR3 protein	CDR3 DNA
TRBV29-1	TRBJ2-3	once	NA	CSINIADPSTDTQYF	TGCAGCATAAACATAGCGGACCCTAGCACAGATACGCAGTATTTT
TRBV27	TRBJ2-7	NA	NA	CASRGIAYEQYF	TGTGCCAGCCGGGGGATCGCCTACGAGCAGTACTTC
TRBV28	TRBJ2-1	NA	NA	CASSLAQSRNEQFF	TGTGCCAGCAGCCTCGCTCAGTCTCGCAATGAGCAGTTCTTC
TRBV11-3	TRBJ2-3	NA	NA	CASTPGGSGRDTQYF	TGTGCCAGCACCCCCGGAGGGTCCGGGCGCGATACGCAGTATTTT
TRBV4-2	TRBJ2-7	NA	TRBD1	CASSQTGVDEQYF	TGTGCCAGCAGCCAGACAGGGGTCGACGAGCAGTACTTC
TRBV7-8	TRBJ2-3	NA	TRBD2	CASSFFSSGSTDTQYF	TGTGCCAGCAGCTTCTTCTCTAGCGGGAGCACAGATACGCAGTATTTT
TRBV6-5	TRBJ1-1	NA	NA	CASSSTNTEAFF	TGTGCCAGCAGCTCAACTAACACTGAAGCTTTCTTT
TRBV10-3	TRBJ2-1	once	TRBD2	CAISAGLADNNEQFF	TGTGCCATCAGCGCGGGACTAGCGGATAACAATGAGCAGTTCTTC
TRBV5-1	TRBJ2-5	NA	TRBD2	CASSGRAGVGEQYF	TGCGCCAGCAGCGGTCGAGCGGGGGTGGGTGAGCAGTACTTC
TRBV14	TRBJ2-5	NA	NA	CASSQLSRQETQYF	TGTGCCAGCAGCCAACTAAGCCGCCAAGAGACCCAGTACTTC
TRBV7-2	TRBJ1-5	NA	NA	CASSFTGGPNSNQPQHF	TGTGCCAGCAGCTTTACAGGTGGCCCCAATAGCAATCAGCCCCAGCATTTT
TRBV7-3	TRBJ2-7	NA	TRBD2	CASSPTAGDHEQYF	TGTGCCAGCAGCCCCACTGCGGGAGACCACGAGCAGTACTTC
TRBV5-4	TRBJ2-7	NA	TRBD2	CASSLRGLAGVLPYEQYF	TGTGCCAGCAGCTTGAGAGGACTAGCGGGAGTTCTCCCCTACGAGCAGTACTTC
TRBV18	TRBJ1-1	NA	TRBD1	CASSRPGQGGTEAFF	TGTGCCAGCTCACGACCGGGACAGGGTGGCACTGAAGCTTTCTTT
TRBV29-1	TRBJ2-7	NA	TRBD1	CSVEVGETGASYEQYF	TGCAGCGTTGAAGTTGGAGAGACAGGGGCCTCCTACGAGCAGTACTTC
TRBV4-1	TRBJ2-7	NA	TRBD1	CASSQEDRGGSYEQYF	TGCGCCAGCAGCCAAGAGGACAGGGGGGGCTCCTACGAGCAGTACTTC
TRBV5-1	TRBJ2-7	few	NA	CASSLMAGNNEQYF	TGCGCCAGCAGCTTGATGGCGGGGAACAACGAGCAGTACTTC
TRBV5-4	TRBJ2-1	NA	NA	CASSSRLTTYNEQFF	TGTGCCAGCAGCAGCCGGCTGACTACCTACAATGAGCAGTTCTTC
TRBV9	TRBJ2-3	NA	NA	CASSVSPVGLTDTQYF	TGTGCCAGCAGCGTATCCCCCGTGGGCTTAACAGATACGCAGTATTTT
TRBV6-1	TRBJ2-7	NA	NA	CASSEALSQGTYEQYF	TGTGCCAGCAGTGAAGCGCTCAGTCAGGGTACCTACGAGCAGTACTTC
TRBV18	TRBJ2-3	NA	NA	CASSLTRGDTQYF	TGTGCCAGCTCACTAACGAGGGGGGATACGCAGTATTTT
TRBV7-2	TRBJ2-7	NA	TRBD1	CASSRSGQGTDEQYF	TGTGCCAGCAGCCGTTCGGGACAGGGGACCGACGAGCAGTACTTC
TRBV11-2	TRBJ2-7	NA	TRBD2	CASSHIAGGLGEQYF	TGTGCCAGCAGCCATATAGCGGGAGGACTCGGGGAGCAGTACTTC
TRBV11-3	TRBJ2-3	NA	TRBD2	CASSPRMAGDIGGTDTQYF	TGTGCCAGCAGCCCTAGGATGGCGGGAGATATCGGCGGTACAGATACGCAGTATTTT
TRBV6-5	TRBJ2-7	NA	TRBD1	CASSYSGQGFYEQYF	TGTGCCAGCAGTTACTCGGGACAGGGGTTTTACGAGCAGTACTTC
TRBV6-1	TRBJ2-1	NA	TRBD1	CASSPGQGYNEQFF	TGTGCCAGCAGCCCGGGACAGGGGTACAATGAGCAGTTCTTC
TRBV2	TRBJ2-7	NA	TRBD2	CASSEWREGAYEQYF	TGTGCCAGCAGTGAATGGCGGGAGGGGGCATACGAGCAGTACTTC
TRBV7-9	TRBJ1-2	NA	NA	CASSLIQGGYTF	TGTGCCAGCAGCTTAATTCAGGGCGGCTACACCTTC
TRBV27	TRBJ1-5	NA	TRBD1	CASSFRGQGAVSNQPQHF	TGTGCCAGCAGTTTTCGTGGACAGGGGGCGGTTAGCAATCAGCCCCAGCATTTT
TRBV5-4	TRBJ1-2	NA	NA	CASSSPDRFGGYTF	TGTGCCAGCAGCTCACCCGACAGGTTCGGTGGCTACACCTTC
TRBV10-3	TRBJ1-1	NA	TRBD1	CAISPGTAKNTEAFF	TGTGCCATAAGTCCCGGGACAGCGAAGAACACTGAAGCTTTCTTT
TRBV28	TRBJ1-5	NA	NA	CASSFPGTGNQPQHF	TGTGCCAGCAGTTTTCCAGGAACAGGCAATCAGCCCCAGCATTTT
TRBV28	TRBJ1-1	NA	TRBD1	CASSLSGQGVYTEAFF	TGTGCCAGCAGTTTATCTGGACAGGGTGTATACACTGAAGCTTTCTTT
TRBV28	TRBJ2-6	NA	TRBD1	CASSSGTGTTSGANVLTF	TGTGCCAGCAGTTCAGGGACAGGGACGACATCTGGGGCCAACGTCCTGACTTTC
TRBV2	TRBJ2-2	NA	TRBD2	CASTGGSGGGGELFF	TGTGCCAGCACCGGAGGTAGCGGGGGTGGCGGGGAGCTGTTTTTT
TRBV28	TRBJ1-1	NA	NA	CASSTPGGNTEAFF	TGTGCCAGCAGTACCCCGGGAGGGAACACTGAAGCTTTCTTT
TRBV7-2	TRBJ1-1	few	TRBD1	CASSKTGGVRTEAFF	TGTGCCAGCAGCAAGACAGGGGGCGTACGGACTGAAGCTTTCTTT
TRBV5-1	TRBJ2-5	NA	NA	CASSLGGQPETQYF	TGCGCCAGCAGCTTGGGAGGACAGCCAGAGACCCAGTACTTC
TRBV7-9	TRBJ2-1	NA	TRBD2	CASSLATIFGGAYNEQFF	TGTGCCAGCAGCTTAGCCACAATTTTCGGGGGGGCCTACAATGAGCAGTTCTTC
TRBV5-1	TRBJ1-1	few	NA	CASSLAGTPNTEAFF	TGCGCCAGCAGCTTGGCCGGGACACCGAACACTGAAGCTTTCTTT
TRBV28	TRBJ1-5	NA	NA	CASNGGDESNQPQHF	TGTGCCAGCAACGGAGGGGACGAAAGCAATCAGCCCCAGCATTTT
TRBV4-1	TRBJ2-3	NA	TRBD2	CASSQPGLAGGPKKTDTQYF	TGCGCCAGCAGCCAACCGGGACTAGCGGGGGGGCCTAAGAAGACAGATACGCAGTATTTT
TRBV5-5	TRBJ2-7	NA	NA	CASSLVENRFYEQYF	TGTGCCAGCAGCTTGGTTGAAAACAGATTCTACGAGCAGTACTTC
TRBV14	TRBJ2-3	NA	TRBD2	CASSRVPGLAGGSDTQYF	TGTGCCAGCAGCCGCGTCCCGGGACTAGCGGGAGGGTCAGATACGCAGTATTTT
TRBV5-6	TRBJ1-2	NA	NA	CASSKPGHQDYGYTF	TGTGCCAGCAGCAAACCGGGACATCAAGACTATGGCTACACCTTC
TRBV6-6	TRBJ1-1	NA	TRBD1	CASSRGQGTANTEAFF	TGTGCCAGCAGCCGCGGACAGGGAACGGCGAACACTGAAGCTTTCTTT
TRBV6-6	TRBJ1-5	once	TRBD1	CASSPATGGQPQHF	TGTGCCAGCAGCCCTGCGACAGGGGGACAGCCCCAGCATTTT
TRBV30	TRBJ1-6	NA	TRBD1	CAWILTGRGSPLHF	TGTGCCTGGATTCTGACAGGGCGAGGATCACCCCTCCACTTT
TRBV28	TRBJ1-6	NA	TRBD1	CASITLGQGDSPLHF	TGTGCCAGCATAACCCTCGGACAGGGAGATTCACCCCTCCACTTT
TRBV6-6	TRBJ2-7	NA	TRBD1	CASRESGTGGNEQYF	TGTGCCAGCAGAGAGTCCGGGACAGGGGGTAACGAGCAGTACTTC
TRBV6-5	TRBJ2-5	NA	TRBD2	CASSSGTTRETQYF	TGTGCCAGCAGTTCCGGGACTACTCGGGAGACCCAGTACTTC
TRBV18	TRBJ2-7	NA	NA	CASSGGVPGEQYF	TGTGCCAGCTCAGGCGGGGTTCCGGGCGAGCAGTACTTC
TRBV5-1	TRBJ1-1	NA	TRBD1	CASSLALRGRSTEAFF	TGCGCCAGCAGCTTGGCCCTCAGGGGGCGCAGCACTGAAGCTTTCTTT